The present entry profiles one T cell receptor (beta chain) with its context. This sample stems from a study of blood T cell repertoires in COVID-19. For the study at large: Sites in the United States, Italy and Spain provided acute and convalescent COVID-19 samples. T cells, B-cell-depleted T cells, or PBMCs provided the cDNA or gDNA that served as material.

The CDR3 runs 14 residues. CDR1 and CDR2 (germline): SEHNR, FQNEAQ (reference sequence). V was cut by 1 base and J by 4 bases, with 10 bases left in between. Seattle cases were enrolled at active infection and followed longitudinally. Authors' methods: It was from reference gene primer amplification that nucleated cell counts were estimated. TCRdb's copy holds only in-frame clones and misses some; the assay was immunoSEQ multiplex PCR. D and trimming come from the DNA, and the V and J calls and clone size come from that table. The sample shows approximately 500,000 clones, 85% to 90% of them seen only once.

The receptor's source is a woman in her forties or fifties with COVID-19, enrolled during active disease. Sequencing was carried out using peripheral blood. The chain is built from TRBV7-9 and TRBJ1-1; D is unresolved. As DNA, the CDR3 is TGTGCCAGCAGCTTAGAGGCAGGTCTCACTGAAGCTTTCTTT. Protein: CASSLEAGLTEAFF.